This T cell receptor (beta chain) originates from a study of spatial heterogeneity in lung cancer. Whole-study results and caveats: Ubiquitous expanded tumor TCRs were observed in blood more at resection than follow-up.

This CDR3 is 15 amino acids long. The germline CDR1 and CDR2 sequences are MNHEY and SVGAGI. Trimming removed 6 bases from V and 0 bases from J, with 11 bases in between. This clonotype was seen a handful of times. What it recognizes is unknown. Regarding time point: sample taken at primary tumor resection. Unsorted whole RNA from tumor, nontumor lung or frozen PBMC underwent sequencing. TCRdb passed the 5' RACE reads through MiXCR, listing each CDR3 protein once. This sample carries 40,000 to 45,000 distinct CDR3 sequences, nearly 7% of them seen once, and the ten largest clones take around 43%. This TCR was recovered from a female donor with early-stage non-small cell lung cancer. This rearrangement joins TRBV6-5 to TRBJ2-2; D may match TRBD1 or TRBD2 (5 bases each). Sequenced material: PBMCs, taken at surgery. The CDR3 spells CASRTGTANTGELFF. The CDR3, as DNA: TGTGCCAGCAGAACCGGGACGGCGAACACCGGGGAGCTGTTTTTT.